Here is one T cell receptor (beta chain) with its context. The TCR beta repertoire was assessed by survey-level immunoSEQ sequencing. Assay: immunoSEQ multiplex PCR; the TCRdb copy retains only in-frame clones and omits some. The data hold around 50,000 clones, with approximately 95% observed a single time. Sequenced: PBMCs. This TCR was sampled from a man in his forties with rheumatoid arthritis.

The CDR3 bases are TGTGCCAGCAGCCAAGATAACGTTGCGCAGGGACGGTCACCCCTCCACTTT. Protein: CASSQDNVAQGRSPLHF. The V gene is TRBV3-1 (or the pseudogene TRBV3-2), the J gene TRBJ1-6; D is possibly TRBD1 (5 bases). Trimming stripped 0 bases from V and 10 bases from J, with 19 bases between. This CDR3 has 17 amino acids. Germline assignment: CDR1 LGHDT and CDR2 YNNKEL (reference sequence).